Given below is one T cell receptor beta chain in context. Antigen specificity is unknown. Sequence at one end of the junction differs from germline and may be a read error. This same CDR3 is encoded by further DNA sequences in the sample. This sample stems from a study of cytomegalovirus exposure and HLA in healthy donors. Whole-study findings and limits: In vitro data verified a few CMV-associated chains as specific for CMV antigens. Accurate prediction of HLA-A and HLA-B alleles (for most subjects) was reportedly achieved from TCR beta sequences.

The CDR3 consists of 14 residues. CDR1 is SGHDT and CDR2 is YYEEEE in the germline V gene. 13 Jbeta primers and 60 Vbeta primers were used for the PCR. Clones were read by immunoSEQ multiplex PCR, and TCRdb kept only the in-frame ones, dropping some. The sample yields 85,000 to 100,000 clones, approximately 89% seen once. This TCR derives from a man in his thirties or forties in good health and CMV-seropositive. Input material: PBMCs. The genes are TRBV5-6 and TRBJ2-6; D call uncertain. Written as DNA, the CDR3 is TGTGCCAGTAGCTCCTCCTCCGGGGCCAACGTCCTGACTTTC. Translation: CASSSSSGANVLTF.